Each of the 9 T cell receptor beta chains below was sequenced from the same sample in a study of cytomegalovirus exposure and HLA in healthy donors. The table came from immunoSEQ multiplex PCR; TCRdb's copy has only in-frame clones and leaves some out. The table records roughly 68,000 clones, roughly 96% of them present only once. The specimen sequenced was PBMCs. These receptors originate from a man aged 18-30 years in good health and CMV-seronegative.

The rearrangement uses TRBV6-5 and TRBJ1-2; D gene ambiguous. Germline V gives CDR1 MNHEY, CDR2 SVGAGI. The V gene lost 4 bases and the J gene lost 8 bases, with 11 bases spanning the gap. CDR3 length: 12 amino acids. DNA for the CDR3: TGTGCCAGCAGTTCCTTTGCGTGGGGCTACACCTTC. Translated, it gives CASSSFAWGYTF.

The rearrangement links TRBV7-9 to TRBJ1-5; no reliable D call. CDR1 is SEHNR and CDR2 is FQNEAQ in the germline V gene (reference sequence). Trimming took 3 bases from V and 1 from J, leaving 13 bases between them. This CDR3 is built from 16 residues. The DNA for the CDR3 is TGTGCCAGCAGCTTTAGTCCGGGGATGAGCAATCAGCCCCAGCATTTT. Its translation: CASSFSPGMSNQPQHF.

This clone was detected only once. The chain couples TRBV4-2 to TRBJ2-1; D may be TRBD2 (5 bases). The V gene lost 4 bases and the J gene lost 8 bases, with 15 bases spanning the gap. Germline CDR1 LGHNA, CDR2 YNFKEQ. The CDR3 consists of 14 residues. This chain's CDR3 is CASSPLKARDEQFF. CDR3 DNA: TGTGCCAGCAGCCCCCTTAAAGCGAGGGATGAGCAGTTCTTC.

CDR3: CASSVFLIQGAKMNTEAFF. The CDR3 nucleotides are TGTGCCAGCAGTGTTTTTTTAATACAGGGGGCGAAAATGAACACTGAAGCTTTCTTT. This sequence joins TRBV2 and TRBJ1-1, with 9 bases lining up with TRBD1. The V segment lost 4 bases and the J segment 0 bases; nucleotides outside the gene matches: 15. The CDR3 contains 19 residues. Germline values: CDR1 SNHLY, CDR2 FYNNEI.

The CDR3 loop is CASSVGPTANYGYTF. DNA for the CDR3: TGTGCCAGCAGTGTAGGACCGACAGCTAACTATGGCTACACCTTC. This rearrangement joins TRBV6-5 to TRBJ1-2, with D maybe TRBD1 (5 bases). CDR3 length equals 15 residues. Germline V CDR1 and CDR2: MNHEY, SVGAGI. The germline V and J ends were trimmed by 5 bases and 0 bases, with 13 bases remaining between them.

The chain combines TRBV7-9 with TRBJ2-7; D is perhaps TRBD1 (5 bases). V was clipped by 4 bases and J by 1 base, with 14 bases between them. CDR1 is SEHNR and CDR2 is FQNEAQ in the germline V gene (reference sequence). The CDR3 runs 15 residues. The CDR3 loop is CASSSRQGFSYEQYF. The CDR3 DNA is TGTGCCAGCAGCTCCCGGCAGGGATTTTCCTACGAGCAGTACTTC. The whole variable domain, filled in from reference TRBV7-9 and TRBJ2-7, reads DTGVSQNPRHKITKRGQNVTFRCDPISEHNRLYWYRQTLGQGPEFLTYFQNEAQLEKSRLLSDRFSAERPKGSFSTLEIQRTEQGDSAMYLCASSSRQGFSYEQYFGPGTRLTVT.

The chain carries TRBV5-8 and TRBJ1-1; no clear D gene. Trimming cost V 0 bases and J 0 bases, with 6 bases left between them. Per the germline V gene, CDR1 is SGHTS and CDR2 is YDEGEE. CDR3 length: 14 residues. CDR3 DNA sequence: TGTGCCAGCAGCTTGGGGCCCTTGAACACTGAAGCTTTCTTT. As protein: CASSLGPLNTEAFF.

This chain uses TRBV5-4 with TRBJ1-2, with 9 positions matching TRBD1. The V and J ends lost 0 bases and 8 bases, in that order; junction bases with no gene match: 2. The CDR3 has 13 residues. Per germline, CDR1 SGHNT and CDR2 YYREEE (reference sequence). Here the CDR3 reads CASSLGQGGGYTF. Here the CDR3 DNA reads TGTGCCAGCAGCTTGGGACAGGGGGGCGGCTACACCTTC. The variable domain in full, with the rest retrieved from reference TRBV5-4 and TRBJ1-2, is ETGVTQSPTHLIKTRGQQVTLRCSSQSGHNTVSWYQQALGQGPQFIFQYYREEENGRGNFPPRFSGLQFPNYSSELNVNALELDDSALYLCASSLGQGGGYTFGSGTRLTVV.

The rearrangement uses TRBV7-9 and TRBJ1-4; D ambiguous. The CDR3 is 11 residues long. Deletions cut 5 bases from V and 8 bases from J, with 6 bases between. Germline V lookup: CDR1 SEHNR, CDR2 FQNEAQ (reference sequence). The CDR3 DNA reads TGTGCCAGCAGCCGACAAGAAAAACTGTTTTTT. This gives the protein CASSRQEKLFF.